A single sample gave rise to the 18 T cell receptor beta chains below, sequenced in a study of blood T cells in healthy people across ages. A J-beta primer mix and a sample-barcoded 5' primer were used in a second PCR of roughly 6 to 11 cycles. TCRdb reprocessed the 5' RACE reads via MiXCR and lists one record per CDR3 protein. The table lists approximately 800,000 distinct CDR3 sequences, approximately 24% of them singletons, with around 3% in the top ten. These data also formed part of another study, on T cells of mothers and their children.

Material for sequencing was blood. These receptors came from a boy aged 5-17 years in good health.

This clonotype has a handful of counts. The gene calls are TRBV20-1 and TRBJ2-5; D possibly uses TRBD1 or TRBD2 (6 bases each). The CDR3 spans 14 residues. Germline V gives CDR1 DFQATT, CDR2 SNEGSKA (reference sequence). Trimming cost V 5 bases and J 7 bases, with 20 bases left between them. The CDR3 sequence: CSARLQGEGGTQYF. The CDR3 nucleotides read TGCAGTGCTCGACTACAGGGAGAGGGAGGGACCCAGTACTTC.

The chain is built from TRBV7-9 and TRBJ1-1; TRBD1 matches 7 bases. This CDR3 spans 14 amino acids. Germline CDR1 SEHNR, CDR2 FQNEAQ (reference sequence). Trimming took 8 bases from V and 5 from J; bases not matched to a gene: 11. CDR3 in DNA: TGTGCCAGCTCCGGGACAGACCTGGAGACTGAAGCTTTCTTT. Its protein is CASSGTDLETEAFF.

The table lists this clonotype with a few counts. The gene calls are TRBV12-5 and TRBJ2-1; 7 bases agree with TRBD2. Germline-derived CDR1 and CDR2 are LGHNT and FRNRAP. The CDR3 totals 15 residues. J lost 0 bases, V lost 5 bases, and 4 bases had no gene match. The CDR3 sequence is CASGTPSGSYNEQFF. The CDR3 DNA follows: TGTGCTAGTGGTACACCTAGCGGCTCCTACAATGAGCAGTTCTTC.

V usage is TRBV7-9 and J usage is TRBJ1-2; D not certain. Deletions cut 5 bases from V and 4 bases from J, with 14 bases between. The CDR3 is 14 amino acids. Germline V CDR1 and CDR2: SEHNR, FQNEAQ (reference sequence). CDR3 DNA sequence: TGTGCCAGCAGCGATGGCCCTGGGAGCTATGGCTACACCTTC. It specifies CASSDGPGSYGYTF.

The genes are TRBV6-4 and TRBJ2-2; 8 positions agree with TRBD2. The CDR3 contains 14 residues. V gave up 4 bases and J gave up 3 bases; unmatched junction bases: 1. The germline CDR1 and CDR2 sequences are MRHNA and SNTAGT. The CDR3 loop reads CASSATSDTGELFF. CDR3 nucleotides: TGTGCCAGCAGTGCGACTAGCGACACCGGGGAGCTGTTTTTT.

This clonotype was seen a handful of times. The junction and the germline gene differ at one end; a read error may be behind it. V usage is TRBV6-2 or TRBV6-3 and J usage is TRBJ2-2; TRBD2 matches 7 bases. CDR3 length: 15 residues. Germline V gene sequence: CDR1 MNHEY, CDR2 SVGEGT. This CDR3 reads CASMAGVANTGELSF. Here the CDR3 DNA reads TGTGCCAGCATGGCGGGGGTCGCGAACACCGGGGAGCTGTCTTTT.

This chain joins TRBV2 and TRBJ2-2; TRBD1 aligns across 10 bases. Per the germline V gene, CDR1 is SNHLY and CDR2 is FYNNEI. Germline trimming cut 5 bases from V and 7 bases from J; bases unmatched to any gene: 10. The CDR3 is made up of 16 amino acids. CDR3 bases: TGTGCCAGCAGTTCCCCCAGGACAGGGGGTTTCGGGGAGCTGTTTTTT. This codes for CASSSPRTGGFGELFF. Full variable domain (remainder filled in from reference TRBV2 and TRBJ2-2): EPEVTQTPSHQVTQMGQEVILRCVPISNHLYFYWYRQILGQKVEFLVSFYNNEISEKSEIFDDQFSVERPDGSNFTLKIRSTKLEDSAMYFCASSSPRTGGFGELFFGEGSRLTVL.

This clonotype was observed a handful of times. The gene calls are TRBV5-1 and TRBJ1-1; unclear D gene. V was shortened by 0 bases and J by 1 base, with 13 bases between the two germline ends. The CDR3 is 16 amino acids. Germline V lookup: CDR1 SGHRS, CDR2 YFSETQ. CDR3 sequence reads: CASSLVFRGTNTEAFF. CDR3 DNA sequence: TGCGCCAGCAGCTTGGTGTTTCGGGGTACGAACACTGAAGCTTTCTTT.

In its sample, this clonotype was seen a few times. The chain joins TRBV12-3 or TRBV12-4 to TRBJ2-5; D assignment may be TRBD1 or TRBD2 (5 bases each). V dropped 7 bases and J dropped 3 bases, with 15 bases sitting between them. CDR3 size: 14 residues. This CDR3 reads CASTEGRQEETQYF. CDR3 in DNA: TGTGCCAGCACCGAGGGACGGCAAGAAGAGACCCAGTACTTC.

The rearrangement joins TRBV7-3 to TRBJ1-1; D possibly corresponds to TRBD1 (6 bases). V was trimmed by 2 bases and J by 1 base, leaving 11 bases between them. The CDR3 totals 15 residues. Germline V CDR1 and CDR2: SGHTA, FQGTGA. CDR3 sequence reads: CASSLSAGANTEAFF. CDR3 bases: TGTGCCAGCAGCTTATCGGCAGGGGCGAACACTGAAGCTTTCTTT.

V and J are TRBV20-1 and TRBJ2-5, with 15 bases matching TRBD2. The length of the CDR3 is 17 residues. The trim removed 6 bases at V and 5 bases at J, leaving 13 bases unmatched. Germline CDR1 DFQATT, CDR2 SNEGSKA (reference sequence). The CDR3 protein is CSAATGLAGGISETQYF. DNA of the CDR3: TGCAGTGCGGCGACGGGACTAGCGGGGGGAATTAGTGAGACCCAGTACTTC.

The CDR3 reads CASSVDGLSGNTIYF. For the CDR3, the DNA is TGTGCCAGCAGCGTAGACGGCCTCTCTGGAAACACCATATATTTT. The rearrangement links TRBV9 to TRBJ1-3; D ambiguous. Germline CDR1 and CDR2: SGDLS and YYNGEE. This CDR3 is built from 15 residues. The V end lost 0 bases, the J end lost 0 bases, and 7 bases lay between the germline ends.

This clonotype was observed a handful of times. J is TRBJ1-2 and V is TRBV10-3; 8 bases match TRBD1. Losses at the gene ends were 10 bases for V and 8 bases for J; bases not matched to a gene: 18. Per germline, CDR1 ENHRY and CDR2 SYGVKD. This CDR3 is 15 amino acids long. The CDR3 DNA sequence: TGTGCCACCCATGGACAGGGAGAAGTATCCCGGGGCTACACCTTC. This codes for CATHGQGEVSRGYTF.

The chain links TRBV20-1 to TRBJ2-6; 7 bases are a match to TRBD2. The germline gives CDR1 DFQATT, CDR2 SNEGSKA (reference sequence). The CDR3 is 15 residues long. V gave up 0 bases and J gave up 4 bases; unmatched junction bases: 3. CDR3 coding DNA: TGCAGTGCTAGAGAGGCGGGGGTAGGGGCCAACGTCCTGACTTTC. Its protein is CSAREAGVGANVLTF.

This chain uses TRBV5-1 with TRBJ2-3; 11 bases map to TRBD2. Germline V CDR1 and CDR2: SGHRS, YFSETQ. V shed 1 base and J 4 bases; nucleotides not matched to a gene: 14. The CDR3 has 19 amino acids. The CDR3 loop is CASSLKGLAGGVLADTQYF. Written as DNA, the CDR3 is TGCGCCAGCAGCTTGAAGGGTCTAGCGGGAGGAGTGTTGGCAGATACGCAGTATTTT.

This clonotype came up many times. The chain links TRBV6-5 to TRBJ2-6; D unclear. CDR1 and CDR2 (germline): MNHEY, SVGAGI. Trimming removed 0 bases from V and 2 bases from J, with 17 bases in between. The CDR3 length is 19 residues. In nucleotides, the CDR3 is TGTGCCAGCAGTTACTCGAGGCCGACCTCTTTTACTGGGGCCAACGTCCTGACTTTC. Amino acid sequence: CASSYSRPTSFTGANVLTF.

The chain couples TRBV4-1 to TRBJ1-5; D gene ambiguous. CDR3 length: 13 amino acids. V was trimmed by 4 bases and J by 4 bases, leaving 8 bases between them. CDR1 and CDR2 (germline): MGHRA, YSYEKL. The CDR3 nucleotides are TGCGCCAGCAGCCTGCACCGAAATCAGCCCCAGCATTTT. This encodes CASSLHRNQPQHF.

V usage is TRBV5-1 and J usage is TRBJ1-2; D not resolved. This CDR3 spans 13 amino acids. V lost 4 bases and J 5 bases, leaving 12 bases between the germline ends. CDR1 is SGHRS and CDR2 is YFSETQ in the germline V gene. Here the CDR3 DNA reads TGCGCCAGCAGCCCCTCCCTTGGGTATGGCTACACCTTC. Its translation is CASSPSLGYGYTF. The whole variable domain, remainder taken from reference TRBV5-1 and TRBJ1-2, is KAGVTQTPRYLIKTRGQQVTLSCSPISGHRSVSWYQQTPGQGLQFLFEYFSETQRNKGNFPGRFSGRQFSNSRSEMNVSTLELGDSALYLCASSPSLGYGYTFGSGTRLTVV.